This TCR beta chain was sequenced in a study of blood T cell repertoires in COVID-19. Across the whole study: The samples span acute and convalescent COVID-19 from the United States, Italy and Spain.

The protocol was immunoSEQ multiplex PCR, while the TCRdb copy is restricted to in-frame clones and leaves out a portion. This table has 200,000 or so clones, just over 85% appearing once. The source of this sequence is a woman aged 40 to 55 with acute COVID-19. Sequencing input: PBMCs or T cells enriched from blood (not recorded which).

The CDR3 protein is CASSQESNPVAGDTQYF. The DNA of the CDR3 is TGCGCCAGCAGCCAAGAGTCTAACCCGGTAGCGGGGGATACGCAGTATTTT. The V call is TRBV4-3, the J call TRBJ2-3; 8 bases match TRBD2. Germline V gene lookup returns CDR1 LGHNA and CDR2 YSLEER. The trim removed 0 bases at V and 6 bases at J, leaving 11 bases unmatched. The CDR3 covers 17 residues.